This passage covers 13 T cell receptor beta chains from one sample sequenced in a study of spatial heterogeneity in lung cancer. Time point noted: sample taken at primary tumor resection. TCRdb re-derived calls from the 5' RACE reads in MiXCR, one entry per CDR3 protein. The table lists about 48,000 distinct CDR3 sequences, approximately 5.3% of them singletons. The sample was PBMCs, taken at surgery. Receptor source: a male donor with early-stage non-small cell lung cancer.

The table lists this clonotype with many counts. The chain carries TRBV5-5 and TRBJ2-5, with no clear D. Per the germline V gene, CDR1 is SGHKS and CDR2 is YYEKEE (reference sequence). The V end lost 3 bases, the J end lost 1 base, and 7 bases lay between the germline ends. This CDR3 region has 13 residues. The CDR3 protein is CASSYGSQETQYF. CDR3 sequence (DNA): TGTGCCAGCAGCTACGGCAGCCAAGAGACCCAGTACTTC.

V and J are TRBV11-3 and TRBJ2-3; tentatively, D is TRBD1 or TRBD2 (6 bases each). This CDR3 spans 14 amino acids. Trimming stripped 5 bases from V and 2 bases from J, with 11 bases between. Germline CDR1 reads SGHNT; CDR2 reads YENEEA. CDR3 region: CASSKQGLTDTQYF. CDR3 DNA sequence: TGTGCCAGCAGCAAACAGGGACTCACAGATACGCAGTATTTT.

This clonotype was picked up many times. The chain uses TRBV20-1 and TRBJ1-4; TRBD1 agrees at 8 bases. The V segment lost 6 bases and the J segment 5 bases; nucleotides outside the gene matches: 8. The CDR3 loop spans 14 amino acids. Germline CDR1 reads DFQATT; CDR2 reads SNEGSKA (reference sequence). CDR3 nucleotides: TGCAGTGCGACTCAGGGGGCCGGGAATGAAAAACTGTTTTTT. This sequence encodes CSATQGAGNEKLFF.

This clonotype was counted ten times or more. The chain carries TRBV27 and TRBJ2-2, with D possibly being TRBD1 (5 bases). The V end lost 3 bases, the J end lost 6 bases, and 14 bases lay between the germline ends. The germline gives CDR1 MNHEY, CDR2 SMNVEV (reference sequence). The CDR3 length is 15 residues. The CDR3 sequence is CASSFGASRSGELFF. CDR3 DNA sequence: TGTGCCAGCAGTTTTGGGGCCAGCCGGTCCGGGGAGCTGTTTTTT.

This clonotype was detected ten times or more. The CDR3 bases are TGTGCCATCAAGCCCCGGGACCTGACAGATACGCAGTATTTT. Amino acids: CAIKPRDLTDTQYF. The V and J genes are TRBV10-3 and TRBJ2-3; D may match TRBD1 or TRBD2 (5 bases each). Germline values: CDR1 ENHRY, CDR2 SYGVKD. Trimming removed 7 bases from V and 3 bases from J, with 14 bases in between. The CDR3 sequence is 14 residues long.

This clonotype was counted ten times or more. The genes are TRBV10-3 and TRBJ2-1; 7 bases are shared with TRBD2. The germline V gene encodes CDR1 ENHRY and CDR2 SYGVKD. The CDR3 is made up of 16 amino acids. V shed 3 bases and J 1 base; nucleotides not matched to a gene: 6. CDR3 in DNA: TGTGCCATCAGTGACCTCGCGGGAGTGTCCTACAATGAGCAGTTCTTC. Residues: CAISDLAGVSYNEQFF.

The sample holds many counts of this clonotype. The CDR3 region has the DNA TGTGCCAGTAGTATACGAGGTACCTTTTACACCGGGGAGCTGTTTTTT. Its translation is CASSIRGTFYTGELFF. V is TRBV19 and J is TRBJ2-2, with D uncertain. CDR1 is LNHDA and CDR2 is SQIVND in the germline V gene (reference sequence). CDR3 length equals 16 residues. Trimming shortened V by 2 bases and J by 3 bases, and 13 bases separated the two germline ends.

This clonotype was counted many times. This chain uses TRBV12-3 or TRBV12-4 with TRBJ1-1; D is uncertain. Trimming removed 7 bases at V and 1 base at J, with 13 bases between. The CDR3 is 14 amino acids. The CDR3 DNA is TGTGCCAGCAATGTTGACCCGGGGAACACTGAAGCTTTCTTT. This encodes CASNVDPGNTEAFF.

Ten or more counts support this clonotype. The chain uses TRBV2 and TRBJ1-2, with TRBD1 matching over 7 bases. V was pared by 9 bases and J by 8 bases, with 9 bases of the junction left unmatched. The CDR3 is 12 residues long. In germline, CDR1 is SNHLY, CDR2 FYNNEI. The CDR3 sequence: CASRDRAPGYTF. The CDR3 nucleotides read TGTGCCAGTAGAGACAGGGCTCCAGGCTACACCTTC.

Many counts were recorded for this clonotype. The chain employs TRBV10-3 and TRBJ2-5; possible D gene TRBD1, 7 bases. The V end lost 5 bases, the J end lost 5 bases, and 15 bases lay between the germline ends. The CDR3 has 14 amino acids. Germline-derived CDR1 and CDR2 are ENHRY and SYGVKD. The CDR3 here is CAISSGGSQETQYF. The CDR3 DNA reads TGTGCCATCAGTTCAGGGGGGAGCCAGGAGACCCAGTACTTC.

This clonotype was recorded many times. This chain joins TRBV7-2 and TRBJ2-4, with 7 positions matching TRBD2. This CDR3 is built from 15 residues. CDR1 is SGHTA and CDR2 is FQGNSA in the germline V gene. The ends lost 5 bases at V and 5 bases at J; junction bases unmatched: 9. CDR3 sequence (DNA): TGTGCCAGCAGCCGAAACCGGGGGGTGGAAAACATTCAGTACTTC. Protein product: CASSRNRGVENIQYF. The whole variable domain, filled in from reference TRBV7-2 and TRBJ2-4, reads GAGVSQSPSNKVTEKGKDVELRCDPISGHTALYWYRQSLGQGLEFLIYFQGNSAPDKSGLPSDRFSAERTGGSVSTLTIQRTQQEDSAVYLCASSRNRGVENIQYFGAGTRLSVL.

This clonotype has a handful of counts. The chain couples TRBV7-2 to TRBJ2-3; TRBD2 matches 9 bases. The junction had 8 bases not matched to a gene; V was cut back by 1 base and J by 6 bases. This CDR3 is 16 amino acids long. Looked up from germline, CDR1 is SGHTA and CDR2 is FQGNSA. This chain's CDR3 is CASSLVWREGGDTQYF. In nucleotides, the CDR3 is TGTGCCAGCAGCTTAGTATGGCGGGAGGGCGGGGATACGCAGTATTTT.

At least ten counts were recorded for this clonotype. The rearrangement uses TRBV6-6 and TRBJ2-1, with 7 bases identical to TRBD2. V was pared by 5 bases and J by 4 bases, with 8 bases of the junction left unmatched. Germline V gene sequence: CDR1 MNHNY, CDR2 SVGAGI (reference sequence). The CDR3 length is 15 residues. This CDR3 reads CASSGRGGGYNEQFF. Here the CDR3 DNA reads TGTGCCAGCAGTGGACGCGGGGGAGGGTACAATGAGCAGTTCTTC.